The next 29 T cell receptor beta chains were all read from a single sample in a study of T cells in tumors after PD-1 blockade. Repertoires were generated with immunoSEQ multiplex PCR, while TCRdb's copy carries only in-frame clones and drops some. The sample contains about 21,000 clones, over 70% of which appear only once. This material consisted of PBMCs, taken after anti-PD-1 therapy. The source of these receptors is a human donor with advanced basal cell or squamous cell carcinoma (not recorded which).

The genes are TRBV9 and TRBJ2-5; TRBD2 matches at 7 bases. With V trimmed by 4 bases and J by 1 base, 7 bases remained unmatched. This CDR3 has 15 residues. From germline, CDR1 is SGDLS and CDR2 YYNGEE. Written as DNA, the CDR3 is TGTGCCAGCAGCCCCCTCGCGGGGGTCCAAGAGACCCAGTACTTC. It specifies CASSPLAGVQETQYF.

This clone occurred once. The chain has TRBV28 and TRBJ2-5; unclear D gene. Per the germline V gene, CDR1 is MDHEN and CDR2 is SYDVKM. With 6 bases removed from V and 7 bases from J, the gap between germline ends came to 18 bases. The CDR3 loop spans 14 amino acids. This chain's CDR3 is CASRRRRLSGTQYF. The CDR3 DNA reads as TGTGCCAGCAGACGGCGTAGGCTGTCGGGGACCCAGTACTTC.

This sequence joins TRBV5-1 and TRBJ2-1; D ambiguous. The CDR3 spans 15 residues. CDR1 SGHRS and CDR2 YFSETQ come from the germline V gene. V was shortened by 0 bases and J by 10 bases, with 17 bases between the two germline ends. In nucleotides, the CDR3 is TGCGCCAGCAGCTTGGGAGCGTCCGTCCCCACCGAGCAGTTCTTC. Protein product: CASSLGASVPTEQFF.

The chain employs TRBV3-1 (or the pseudogene TRBV3-2) and TRBJ2-1, with TRBD2 identical over 8 bases. The CDR3 contains 15 residues. CDR1 and CDR2 from the germline V gene are LGHDT and YNNKEL (reference sequence). Losses at the gene ends were 1 base for V and 6 bases for J; bases not matched to a gene: 5. This CDR3 is CASSQGRTSSNEQFF. The CDR3 DNA is TGTGCCAGCAGCCAAGGACGGACTAGCTCCAATGAGCAGTTCTTC.

The chain combines TRBV5-8 with TRBJ2-5; D not certain. The CDR3 covers 12 residues. Trimming removed 6 bases from V and 8 bases from J, with 14 bases in between. Germline assignment: CDR1 SGHTS and CDR2 YDEGEE. The CDR3: CASTRFTDTQYF. CDR3 coding DNA: TGTGCCAGCACCCGATTTACGGATACCCAGTACTTC.

This chain joins TRBV25-1 and TRBJ2-5; tentatively, D is TRBD2 (5 bases). Trimming shortened V by 2 bases and J by 3 bases, and 16 bases separated the two germline ends. The CDR3 runs 16 residues. Germline CDR1 reads MGHDK; CDR2 reads SYGVNS. CDR3 bases: TGTGCCAGCAGTGAAGTTTACACGGGGTGGAAAGAGACCCAGTACTTC. Translation: CASSEVYTGWKETQYF.

This rearrangement joins TRBV6-6 to TRBJ2-7; 10 positions match TRBD2. This CDR3 spans 15 amino acids. Germline-derived CDR1 and CDR2 are MNHNY and SVGAGI (reference sequence). Trimming took 7 bases from V and 2 from J; bases not matched to a gene: 8. The CDR3 region has the DNA TGTGCCAGCAACCCTAGCGGGAGAACCCCCTACGAGCAGTACTTC. It translates to CASNPSGRTPYEQYF.

This chain connects TRBV3-1 (or the pseudogene TRBV3-2) to TRBJ2-7; D tentatively reads TRBD1 or TRBD2 (5 bases each). Germline V CDR1 and CDR2: LGHDT, YNNKEL (reference sequence). The CDR3 has 17 amino acids. V lost 1 base and J lost 0, with 16 bases in between. The CDR3 sequence: CASSQVPSGTFSYEQYF. CDR3 DNA sequence: TGTGCCAGCAGCCAAGTTCCATCCGGGACGTTCTCCTACGAGCAGTACTTC.

The rearrangement links TRBV6-5 to TRBJ1-2; 8 positions agree with TRBD1. The germline CDR1 and CDR2 sequences are MNHEY and SVGAGI. The CDR3 length is 14 residues. V lost 6 bases and J lost 4; bases outside the gene matches: 7. The DNA of the CDR3 is TGTGCCAGCAGACCCCTGACAGGGGTCTATGGCTACACCTTC. Translated: CASRPLTGVYGYTF.

J is TRBJ2-1 and V is TRBV27; maybe TRBD1 (5 bases). V shed 2 bases and J shed 7 bases, with 15 bases lying between them. Germline-derived CDR1 and CDR2 are MNHEY and SMNVEV (reference sequence). The CDR3 spans 15 residues. For the CDR3, the DNA is TGTGCCAGCAGTTTACGAGGACATGCGTTTAATGAGCAGTTCTTC. This codes for CASSLRGHAFNEQFF.

The genes are TRBV24-1 and TRBJ2-3; 7 bases match TRBD1. Per germline, CDR1 KGHDR and CDR2 SFDVKD. CDR3 length: 17 amino acids. V was pared by 0 bases and J by 2 bases, with 7 bases of the junction left unmatched. In DNA form, the CDR3 reads TGTGCCACCAGTGATTTGGTGGTTGGACAGGACACAGATACGCAGTATTTT. Amino acids: CATSDLVVGQDTDTQYF.

V gene TRBV27 combines with J gene TRBJ2-5; 7 bases align to TRBD1. Unmatched junction bases numbered 16, after V lost 0 bases and J lost 0 bases. The CDR3 consists of 20 residues. Germline lookup yields CDR1 MNHEY and CDR2 SMNVEV (reference sequence). CDR3 in amino acids: CASSLSPSINRGFHQETQYF. In nucleotides, the CDR3 is TGTGCCAGCAGTTTATCTCCATCCATTAACAGGGGTTTTCACCAAGAGACCCAGTACTTC.

The chain uses TRBV7-9 and TRBJ1-2, with D perhaps TRBD1 (5 bases). The CDR3 totals 12 residues. V gave up 10 bases and J gave up 4 bases, with 13 bases separating them. Germline loops: CDR1 SEHNR, CDR2 FQNEAQ (reference sequence). The CDR3 protein is CAIGGGSYGYTF. For the CDR3, the DNA is TGTGCCATCGGGGGGGGTAGCTATGGCTACACCTTC.

V usage is TRBV10-1 and J usage is TRBJ1-4, with 12 bases fitting TRBD1. The CDR3 sequence is 17 residues long. The J segment lost 6 bases and the V segment lost 6 bases, leaving 11 bases of the junction unmatched. Germline V lookup: CDR1 WNHNN, CDR2 SYGVQD (reference sequence). The chain's CDR3 is CASSVGQGARMHEKLFF. The CDR3 region has the DNA TGCGCCAGCAGCGTGGGACAGGGGGCAAGGATGCATGAAAAACTGTTTTTT.

This clone was recorded a few times. The genes are TRBV5-6 and TRBJ1-6; 8 bases agree with TRBD1. V was pared by 4 bases and J by 1 base, with 7 bases of the junction left unmatched. In germline, CDR1 is SGHDT, CDR2 YYEEEE. The length of the CDR3 is 17 residues. The CDR3 is CASSPQQGVSYNSPLHF. In DNA form, the CDR3 reads TGTGCCAGCAGCCCCCAACAGGGGGTTTCCTATAATTCACCCCTCCACTTT.

The chain combines TRBV7-2 with TRBJ1-2; weak D call: TRBD1 (5 bases). The CDR3 consists of 15 residues. V lost 5 bases and J 3 bases, leaving 16 bases between the germline ends. The germline CDR1 and CDR2 sequences are SGHTA and FQGNSA. In nucleotides, the CDR3 is TGTGCCAGCAGCCCAGCAGTTGGGGACGACTATGGCTACACCTTC. Protein product: CASSPAVGDDYGYTF.

The chain uses TRBV7-2 and TRBJ2-3; D is possibly TRBD1 (5 bases). Trimming removed 4 bases at V and 0 bases at J, with 8 bases between. This CDR3 is built from 14 residues. Germline V gene sequence: CDR1 SGHTA, CDR2 FQGNSA. CDR3: CASSSRQSTDTQYF. CDR3 nucleotides: TGTGCCAGCAGCTCCCGACAGAGCACAGATACGCAGTATTTT.

The chain recombines TRBV5-4 with TRBJ2-7, with TRBD1 identical over 7 bases. V was pared by 0 bases and J by 6 bases, with 6 bases of the junction left unmatched. This CDR3 comprises 14 residues. From germline, CDR1 is SGHNT and CDR2 YYREEE (reference sequence). CDR3 nucleotide sequence: TGTGCCAGCAGCTTGGAACAGGGGATTGGCGAGCAGTACTTC. Protein: CASSLEQGIGEQYF.

The chain joins TRBV12-3 or TRBV12-4 to TRBJ2-1; the D is unclear. The CDR3 runs to 13 residues. The germline V and J ends were trimmed by 3 bases and 4 bases, with 7 bases remaining between them. The CDR3 DNA follows: TGTGCCAGCAGTTTGGGTCGGTACAATGAGCAGTTCTTC. This codes for CASSLGRYNEQFF.

The chain combines TRBV2 with TRBJ2-1; no clear D. The CDR3 has 13 residues. V was cut by 1 base and J by 3 bases, with 4 bases left in between. Per germline, CDR1 SNHLY and CDR2 FYNNEI. CDR3 nucleotides: TGTGCCAGCAGTGAAGGGGACTACAATGAGCAGTTCTTC. Translated: CASSEGDYNEQFF. Drawing the rest from reference TRBV2 and TRBJ2-1, the complete variable domain is EPEVTQTPSHQVTQMGQEVILRCVPISNHLYFYWYRQILGQKVEFLVSFYNNEISEKSEIFDDQFSVERPDGSNFTLKIRSTKLEDSAMYFCASSEGDYNEQFFGPGTRLTVL.

The chain links TRBV4-2 to TRBJ1-2; the match to TRBD1 covers 10 bases. Germline V gene sequence: CDR1 LGHNA, CDR2 YNFKEQ. The CDR3 covers 13 residues. Trimming cost V 4 bases and J 6 bases; bases outside gene matches: 2. The CDR3 is CASSLGTGDGYTF. CDR3 coding DNA: TGTGCCAGCAGCCTCGGGACAGGGGATGGCTACACCTTC.

The gene calls are TRBV5-6 and TRBJ2-1; either TRBD1 or TRBD2 may supply D (5 bases each). Germline CDR1 is SGHDT and CDR2 is YYEEEE. The V end lost 0 bases, the J end lost 7 bases, and 11 bases lay between the germline ends. This CDR3 spans 14 amino acids. CDR3 sequence: CASSLGDLGNEQFF. The CDR3 DNA sequence: TGTGCCAGCAGCTTGGGGGACCTGGGGAATGAGCAGTTCTTC.

The CDR3 nucleotides read TGTGCCAGCAGCTACGCCTCGAGGATAGAGACCCAGTACTTC. Protein sequence: CASSYASRIETQYF. The chain links TRBV5-4 to TRBJ2-5, with D unclear. Trimming shortened V by 3 bases and J by 4 bases, and 13 bases separated the two germline ends. The germline V gene has CDR1 SGHNT and CDR2 YYREEE (reference sequence). This CDR3 is built from 14 residues. The full variable domain, in which reference TRBV5-4 and TRBJ2-5 provide the parts outside the CDR3, is ETGVTQSPTHLIKTRGQQVTLRCSSQSGHNTVSWYQQALGQGPQFIFQYYREEENGRGNFPPRFSGLQFPNYSSELNVNALELDDSALYLCASSYASRIETQYFGPGTRLLVL.

The chain combines TRBV6-5 with TRBJ1-2; D is ambiguous. The CDR3 extends over 13 amino acids. The V and J ends lost 6 bases and 4 bases respectively, with 12 bases between them. CDR1 and CDR2 from the germline V gene are MNHEY and SVGAGI. The CDR3 is CASSTYRPYGYTF. The CDR3 DNA reads TGTGCCAGCAGCACTTACCGGCCCTATGGCTACACCTTC.

The chain joins TRBV14 to TRBJ2-5; D not certain. Germline loops: CDR1 SGHDN, CDR2 FVKESK. The V and J ends lost 3 bases and 4 bases respectively, with 18 bases between them. This CDR3 contains 16 residues. The CDR3 DNA sequence: TGTGCCAGCAGCCAGCTCCTCGGTTTTGCAATAGAGACCCAGTACTTC. Its translation is CASSQLLGFAIETQYF.

The chain has TRBV18 and TRBJ1-2, with D maybe TRBD1 (6 bases). CDR3 size: 16 residues. V was trimmed by 3 bases and J by 5 bases, leaving 19 bases between them. Germline values: CDR1 KGHSH, CDR2 LQKENI. The CDR3 is CASSPFEQGRPYGYTF. CDR3 in DNA: TGTGCCAGCTCACCGTTCGAACAGGGCCGACCATATGGCTACACCTTC.

The chain joins TRBV6-1 to TRBJ1-1; D is unresolved. The V gene's germline CDR1 is MNHNS and CDR2 SASEGT. The germline V and J ends were trimmed by 1 base and 1 base, with 10 bases remaining between them. The CDR3 totals 15 residues. This chain's CDR3 is CASSEVRTTNTEAFF. Written as DNA, the CDR3 is TGTGCCAGCAGTGAAGTTCGGACGACGAACACTGAAGCTTTCTTT.

This sequence joins TRBV7-2 and TRBJ2-7; D ambiguous. Germline V gives CDR1 SGHTA, CDR2 FQGNSA. This CDR3 is 15 amino acids long. Trimming cost V 5 bases and J 0 bases, with 14 bases left between them. CDR3 protein: CASSPWPANSYEQYF. The CDR3 DNA reads as TGTGCCAGCAGCCCCTGGCCAGCGAACTCCTACGAGCAGTACTTC.

The rearrangement uses TRBV15 and TRBJ1-5; D not resolved. V lost 1 base and J lost 4, with 8 bases in between. Germline CDR1 and CDR2: LNHNV and YYDKDF (reference sequence). The CDR3 totals 14 residues. The CDR3 loop is CATSRGQGNQPQHF. The CDR3 region has the DNA TGTGCCACCAGCAGAGGGCAAGGAAATCAGCCCCAGCATTTT. Filled out from reference TRBV15 and TRBJ1-5, the complete variable domain reads DAMVIQNPRYQVTQFGKPVTLSCSQTLNHNVMYWYQQKSSQAPKLLFHYYDKDFNNEADTPDNFQSRRPNTSFCFLDIRSPGLGDTAMYLCATSRGQGNQPQHFGDGTRLSIL.